These 25 T cell receptor beta chains originate from one sample sequenced in a study of blood T cell repertoires in COVID-19. Libraries were prepared by immunoSEQ multiplex PCR; TCRdb keeps only in-frame clonotypes and omits some of them. The sample carries 35,000 to 45,000 clones, 60% to 80% recorded once. The sample comprised peripheral blood. The receptors were gathered from a woman in her 70s with acute or convalescent COVID-19.

This rearrangement joins TRBV5-1 to TRBJ2-1; possibly TRBD2 for D (6 bases). This CDR3 has 14 residues. Germline V gives CDR1 SGHRS, CDR2 YFSETQ. Trimming left V 4 bases short and J 5 bases short, with 13 bases between. DNA for the CDR3: TGCGCCAGCAGCCTTGCGGGGCAGAACAATGAGCAGTTCTTC. Amino acids: CASSLAGQNNEQFF.

V gene TRBV21-1 combines with J gene TRBJ1-1; TRBD1, the table's D call, was not compared with the DNA. TRBV21-1 is recorded as a pseudogene. CDR3 size: 16 residues. CDR3 amino acids: CASTYRGTIMNTEAFF. The CDR3 region has the DNA TGTGCCAGCACTTACAGGGGAACTATCATGAACACTGAAGCTTTCTTT.

This clone was found once. The chain joins TRBV10-3 to TRBJ2-1, with TRBD2 identical over 8 bases. CDR1 is ENHRY and CDR2 is SYGVKD in the germline V gene. This CDR3 has 13 amino acids. V gave up 9 bases and J gave up 3 bases; unmatched junction bases: 4. CDR3 residues: CAIGGGNYNEQFF. As DNA, the CDR3 is TGTGCCATTGGCGGGGGGAACTACAATGAGCAGTTCTTC.

The chain joins TRBV3-1 (or the pseudogene TRBV3-2) to TRBJ1-4, with D hard to call. Germline CDR1 reads LGHDT; CDR2 reads YNNKEL (reference sequence). V lost 1 base, J lost 6 bases, and 12 bases lay in between. The CDR3 extends over 15 amino acids. The DNA of the CDR3 is TGTGCCAGCAGCCAAGGGAGTCAAGGTTATGAAAAACTGTTTTTT. It specifies CASSQGSQGYEKLFF.

The rearrangement joins TRBV10-3 to TRBJ1-2, with D possibly being TRBD1 (6 bases). The CDR3 has 11 amino acids. V was trimmed by 7 bases and J by 6 bases, leaving 9 bases between them. Germline loops: CDR1 ENHRY, CDR2 SYGVKD. Here the CDR3 DNA reads TGTGCCATCAACAGACAGGATGGCTACACCTTC. It codes for CAINRQDGYTF.

V is TRBV29-1 and J is TRBJ2-5; a weak D match, TRBD2 (5 bases). The CDR3 consists of 13 residues. Trimming took 4 bases from V and 4 from J, leaving 13 bases between them. Germline V CDR1 and CDR2: SQVTM, ANQGSEA. The CDR3 loop reads CSVVVAGRETQYF. In DNA form, the CDR3 reads TGCAGCGTTGTGGTAGCTGGGAGAGAGACCCAGTACTTC.

The rearrangement joins TRBV6-5 to TRBJ2-1; D gene ambiguous. Germline V gene sequence: CDR1 MNHEY, CDR2 SVGAGI. V was shortened by 6 bases and J by 7 bases, with 7 bases between the two germline ends. The CDR3 consists of 11 residues. The chain's CDR3 is CASRELNEQFF. CDR3 in DNA: TGTGCCAGCAGGGAGCTGAATGAGCAGTTCTTC.

The genes are TRBV7-8 and TRBJ1-6; TRBD1 aligns across 7 bases. Unmatched junction bases numbered 6, after V lost 3 bases and J lost 7 bases. Germline V gene sequence: CDR1 SGHVS, CDR2 FQNEAQ. This CDR3 region has 15 residues. The chain's CDR3 is CASSLRTGQNSPLHF. CDR3 DNA sequence: TGTGCCAGCAGCTTGAGGACAGGCCAGAATTCACCCCTCCACTTT.

This chain connects TRBV6-5 to TRBJ1-5, with 8 positions matching TRBD1. Germline V gene lookup returns CDR1 MNHEY and CDR2 SVGAGI. Trimming removed 6 bases from V and 2 bases from J; junction bases left unmatched: 3. This CDR3 is built from 14 residues. The CDR3 DNA reads TGTGCCAGCAGGACAGGGGTGGGCAATCAGCCCCAGCATTTT. Translation gives CASRTGVGNQPQHF.

This clone was observed a few times. V is TRBV11-3 and J is TRBJ2-7, with a possible D match to TRBD2 (6 bases). This CDR3 has 16 amino acids. Deletions cut 5 bases from V and 3 bases from J, with 20 bases between. Germline CDR1 reads SGHNT; CDR2 reads YENEEA. CDR3 sequence (DNA): TGTGCCAGCAGCCACCAGTTGTTCCCGGGAGACTACGAGCAGTACTTC. Amino acids: CASSHQLFPGDYEQYF.

The chain combines TRBV6-6 with TRBJ2-1; perhaps TRBD2 as D (6 bases). Germline values: CDR1 MNHNY, CDR2 SVGAGI (reference sequence). Trimming cost V 6 bases and J 6 bases, with 6 bases left between them. This CDR3 comprises 11 residues. Here the CDR3 reads CASRGGNEQFF. CDR3 nucleotides: TGTGCCAGCAGGGGAGGCAATGAGCAGTTCTTC.

This sequence joins TRBV7-9 and TRBJ1-2; 8 nucleotides match TRBD1. This CDR3 contains 16 residues. V was clipped by 2 bases and J by 2 bases; unmatched bases: 7. The germline V gene has CDR1 SEHNR and CDR2 FQNEAQ (reference sequence). DNA for the CDR3: TGTGCCAGCAGCTTAAGGGGAGGACAGGGCAACTATGGCTACACCTTC. Its translation is CASSLRGGQGNYGYTF.

The V gene is TRBV3-1 (or the pseudogene TRBV3-2), the J gene TRBJ1-2; D is uncertain. The CDR3 sequence is 13 residues long. Trimming cost V 4 bases and J 4 bases, with 10 bases left between them. Germline loops: CDR1 LGHDT, CDR2 YNNKEL (reference sequence). The CDR3 DNA reads as TGTGCCAGCAGCCCCCGGGGTCTCTATGGCTACACCTTC. Translation: CASSPRGLYGYTF.

The rearrangement uses TRBV2 and TRBJ1-4; possible D gene TRBD1, 6 bases. Germline lookup yields CDR1 SNHLY and CDR2 FYNNEI. V lost 8 bases, J lost 2 bases, and 9 bases lay in between. The CDR3 loop spans 13 amino acids. CDR3 in DNA: TGTGCCAGCTGGGGGCAGACTAATGAAAAACTGTTTTTT. This codes for CASWGQTNEKLFF.

The rearrangement uses TRBV18 and TRBJ1-1, with a possible D match to TRBD1 (5 bases). V lost 3 bases and J lost 4, with 15 bases in between. Germline CDR1 is KGHSH and CDR2 is LQKENI. This CDR3 is 15 amino acids long. The CDR3 sequence: CASSPGGARGTEAFF. In DNA, the CDR3 is TGTGCCAGCTCACCGGGCGGGGCCCGAGGCACTGAAGCTTTCTTT.

This clone was picked up many times. Here the CDR3 DNA reads TGTGCCAGCAGTTTCGAGACAGGGGGCGCCCGGACCGGGGAGCTGTTTTTT. Translation: CASSFETGGARTGELFF. V and J are TRBV6-2 or TRBV6-3 and TRBJ2-2; 10 bases match TRBD1. This CDR3 is built from 17 residues. After removal of 4 bases from V and 5 bases from J, the junction contained 10 bases not matched to a gene. The germline CDR1 and CDR2 sequences are MNHEY and SVGEGT.

This chain uses TRBV27 with TRBJ1-6; no clear D. The germline CDR1 and CDR2 sequences are MNHEY and SMNVEV (reference sequence). V lost 2 bases and J lost 9, with 20 bases in between. The CDR3 runs 17 residues. The CDR3 bases are TGTGCCAGCAGTTTAGAAGGTGGCGGGCCGAATGGTTCACCCCTCCACTTT. This translates into CASSLEGGGPNGSPLHF.

The chain uses TRBV7-6 and TRBJ1-6; 10 bases agree with TRBD1. CDR3 length: 16 residues. Germline V gene sequence: CDR1 SGHVS, CDR2 FNYEAQ. V gave up 4 bases and J gave up 5 bases; unmatched junction bases: 5. The CDR3 DNA is TGTGCCAGCAGCTCCCGCGGGACAGGGGATAATTCACCCCTCCACTTT. This gives the protein CASSSRGTGDNSPLHF.

The J gene is TRBJ2-3, the V gene TRBV30; 7 bases line up with TRBD2. The germline V gene has CDR1 GTSNPN and CDR2 SVGIG (reference sequence). With 2 bases clipped from V and 0 bases from J, the junction kept 8 bases outside the gene matches. The CDR3 consists of 16 residues. The CDR3 bases are TGTGCCTGGAGTCCATTGGGGGGGACTAGCACAGATACGCAGTATTTT. The encoded protein is CAWSPLGGTSTDTQYF.

The CDR3 loop reads CASSLAGQGWVNSPLHF. CDR3 sequence (DNA): TGTGCCAGCAGCTTAGCCGGACAGGGTTGGGTTAATTCACCCCTCCACTTT. The chain joins TRBV7-2 to TRBJ1-6, with 8 bases lining up with TRBD1. Trimming took 0 bases from V and 6 from J; bases not matched to a gene: 7. Germline V gene sequence: CDR1 SGHTA, CDR2 FQGNSA. The CDR3 has 17 residues. The variable domain in full, completed from reference TRBV7-2 and TRBJ1-6, reads GAGVSQSPSNKVTEKGKDVELRCDPISGHTALYWYRQSLGQGLEFLIYFQGNSAPDKSGLPSDRFSAERTGGSVSTLTIQRTQQEDSAVYLCASSLAGQGWVNSPLHFGNGTRLTVT.

The chain employs TRBV7-2 and TRBJ2-7; no definite D call. The germline gives CDR1 SGHTA, CDR2 FQGNSA. V was clipped by 8 bases and J by 5 bases, with 7 bases between them. CDR3 length: 10 amino acids. Here the CDR3 reads CASGLNEQYF. The DNA for the CDR3 is TGTGCCAGCGGCCTCAACGAGCAGTACTTC. Full variable domain (rest looked up from reference TRBV7-2 and TRBJ2-7): GAGVSQSPSNKVTEKGKDVELRCDPISGHTALYWYRQSLGQGLEFLIYFQGNSAPDKSGLPSDRFSAERTGGSVSTLTIQRTQQEDSAVYLCASGLNEQYFGPGTRLTVT.

This clone was found a few times. The rearrangement uses TRBV15 and TRBJ2-1, with 8 bases lining up with TRBD2. Germline V gene sequence: CDR1 LNHNV, CDR2 YYDKDF (reference sequence). Trimming took 0 bases from V and 6 from J; bases not matched to a gene: 7. The CDR3 sequence is 16 residues long. In nucleotides, the CDR3 is TGTGCCACCAGCAGAGATGGAGCTAGCGGGTCCAATGAGCAGTTCTTC. It encodes CATSRDGASGSNEQFF.

The V gene is TRBV19, the J gene TRBJ2-7, with 10 positions matching TRBD1. The germline V gene encodes CDR1 LNHDA and CDR2 SQIVND (reference sequence). V trimming: 3 bases; J trimming: 2 bases; junction bases outside the gene matches: 4. The CDR3 extends over 15 amino acids. The chain's CDR3 is CASSMGQGSPYEQYF. In nucleotides, the CDR3 is TGTGCCAGTAGTATGGGACAGGGGAGCCCCTACGAGCAGTACTTC.

In its sample, this clone was seen once. The genes are TRBV15 and TRBJ1-1; no reliable D call. The V gene's germline CDR1 is LNHNV and CDR2 YYDKDF (reference sequence). This CDR3 has 13 residues. V dropped 6 bases and J dropped 2 bases, with 10 bases sitting between them. The chain's CDR3 is CATRNRFNTEAFF. The DNA of the CDR3 is TGTGCCACCAGGAACAGATTTAACACTGAAGCTTTCTTT.

About this clone: The junction and the germline gene differ at one end; a read error may be behind it. The V gene is TRBV10-3, the J gene TRBJ1-1; possibly TRBD1 for D (5 bases). Germline V gene sequence: CDR1 ENHRY, CDR2 SYGVKD. The CDR3 has 18 residues. CDR3 loop: CAFSGPTGLGVLNTEAFF. The CDR3 region has the DNA TGTGCCTTCAGTGGACCAACGGGACTGGGGGTTCTTAACACTGAAGCTTTCTTT.